What follows describes a single TCR beta chain. This entry belongs to a study of blood T cell repertoires in COVID-19. On the study more broadly: The United States, Italy and Spain supplied acute and convalescent COVID-19 samples. Sources were T cells, B-cell-depleted T cells, or PBMCs; the material itself was cDNA or gDNA.

How the authors handled the data: Amplification from reference gene primers served as the basis for estimated nucleated cell counts. Measured with immunoSEQ multiplex PCR; TCRdb has only the in-frame clones, and not every one. V, J and clone size were drawn from that table, and D and trimming were deduced from the DNA. The table has roughly 200,000 clones, 75% to 90% seen once. Germline assignment: CDR1 SGHNT and CDR2 YENEEA. This CDR3 comprises 16 residues. Losses at the gene ends were 5 bases for V and 5 bases for J; bases not matched to a gene: 14. This TCR was recovered from a human donor with active or convalescent COVID-19. The donor label of this sample is uncertain. This chain links TRBV11-3 with TRBJ2-5; 7 bases are shared with TRBD2. The sample was peripheral blood. The CDR3 DNA sequence: TGTGCCAGCAGCCGACCCCGACCCAACGGGGGGGAGACCCAGTACTTC. It specifies CASSRPRPNGGETQYF.